The next 6 T cell receptor beta chains were all read from a single sample in a study of neurological immune-mediated disorders. Each CDR3 protein is one row after TCRdb ran MiXCR on the 5' RACE reads. In the table there are approximately 4,800 distinct CDR3 sequences, 20% to 30% of which are singletons. What was sequenced was CD8+ T cells from blood. Receptors originate from a woman in her sixties with HTLV-1-associated myelopathy (HAM/TSP).

This clonotype was counted only a few times. The chain uses TRBV11-2 and TRBJ2-7; TRBD2 matches 9 bases. CDR1 and CDR2 from the germline V gene are SGHAT and FQNNGV. The CDR3 is 13 amino acids. V was pared by 1 base and J by 7 bases, with 2 bases of the junction left unmatched. CDR3 in DNA: TGTGCCAGCAGCTTAGGTACTAGCGGGGAGCAGTACTTC. This gives the protein CASSLGTSGEQYF.

This clonotype counts as medium-sized. This chain links TRBV7-8 with TRBJ1-2, with D uncertain. V lost 0 bases to trimming and J lost 4 bases, with 9 bases between them. The CDR3 has 14 residues. Per germline, CDR1 SGHVS and CDR2 FQNEAQ. For the CDR3, the DNA is TGTGCCAGCAGCTTAGCTGCGATCCTCTATGGCTACACCTTC. Its protein product is CASSLAAILYGYTF.

This clonotype qualifies as medium-sized. This chain uses TRBV9 with TRBJ1-6; D call uncertain. Germline CDR1 SGDLS, CDR2 YYNGEE. CDR3 length: 15 residues. V lost 0 bases, J lost 6 bases, and 10 bases lay in between. In DNA form, the CDR3 reads TGTGCCAGCAGCGTAGCAGGTTTGAGTAATTCACCCCTCCACTTT. It encodes CASSVAGLSNSPLHF.

This clonotype was picked up many times. V usage is TRBV6-6 and J usage is TRBJ1-2, with D hard to call. The CDR3 covers 15 residues. CDR1 is MNHNY, CDR2 SVGAGI, per germline (reference sequence). V dropped 2 bases and J dropped 6 bases, with 16 bases sitting between them. CDR3 coding DNA: TGTGCCAGCAGTTACGGAATCACCGTAGGTAATGGCTACACCTTC. Protein: CASSYGITVGNGYTF.

This clonotype is judged medium-sized. V gene TRBV3-1 combines with J gene TRBJ2-2; D not certain. Looked up from germline, CDR1 is LGHDT and CDR2 is YNNKEL (reference sequence). The length of the CDR3 is 14 residues. Trimming removed 0 bases at V and 3 bases at J, with 5 bases between. Written as DNA, the CDR3 is TGTGCCAGCAGCCAAGAAGGGTACACCGGGGAGCTGTTTTTT. Amino acid sequence: CASSQEGYTGELFF.

By share of the sample, this clonotype is medium-sized. This sequence joins TRBV3-1 and TRBJ1-6; D remains ambiguous. Trimming removed 6 bases from V and 6 bases from J, with 12 bases in between. Germline V CDR1 and CDR2: LGHDT, YNNKEL (reference sequence). The CDR3 is 14 residues long. The CDR3 DNA sequence: TGTGCCAGCAGTGGAGGAGGGATTAATTCACCCCTCCACTTT. Protein: CASSGGGINSPLHF.